The 20 T cell receptor beta chains below all came from one sample that was sequenced in a study of T cell responses to AZD1222 COVID-19 vaccine. The protocol was immunoSEQ multiplex PCR, while the TCRdb copy is restricted to in-frame clones and leaves out a portion. Among 150,000 to 200,000 clones listed, roughly nine tenths were seen once. The sequencing used peripheral blood, collected 28 days after the second AZD1222 dose. Receptors originate from an adult who received the AZD1222 COVID-19 vaccine.

This chain links TRBV10-3 with TRBJ1-1, with 7 bases that match TRBD1. Unmatched junction bases numbered 12, after V lost 3 bases and J lost 5 bases. The CDR3 totals 16 residues. Germline V gives CDR1 ENHRY, CDR2 SYGVKD. The CDR3 region has the DNA TGTGCCATCAGTGAAGAGGCAGGGGGATATATTACTGAAGCTTTCTTT. Translating gives CAISEEAGGYITEAFF.

This clone has just a few counts. This chain links TRBV7-8 with TRBJ1-5; the match to TRBD1 covers 8 bases. CDR3 length: 15 amino acids. J was trimmed by 4 bases and V by 4 bases; bases with no gene match: 6. CDR1 is SGHVS and CDR2 is FQNEAQ in the germline V gene. In DNA, the CDR3 is TGTGCCAGCAGCTCGAGGACAGGGATGAATCAGCCCCAGCATTTT. It codes for CASSSRTGMNQPQHF.

This rearrangement joins TRBV7-2 to TRBJ2-1; 7 nucleotides agree with TRBD1. The length of the CDR3 is 14 residues. Germline values: CDR1 SGHTA, CDR2 FQGNSA. V lost 5 bases, J lost 6 bases, and 7 bases stayed unmatched. The CDR3 nucleotides are TGTGCCAGCAGCCCTCACCGGGACAGCAATGAGCAGTTCTTC. Translation gives CASSPHRDSNEQFF.

The rearrangement joins TRBV29-1 to TRBJ1-2; the D gene is possibly TRBD1 (6 bases). Trimming stripped 2 bases from V and 4 bases from J, with 8 bases between. In germline, CDR1 is SQVTM, CDR2 ANQGSEA. The CDR3 contains 12 residues. In DNA, the CDR3 is TGCAGCGTTGAACAGGGGAGCTATGGCTACACCTTC. It encodes CSVEQGSYGYTF.

The chain carries TRBV7-9 and TRBJ2-7; TRBD1 aligns across 9 bases. CDR1 is SEHNR and CDR2 is FQNEAQ in the germline V gene (reference sequence). CDR3 length equals 14 residues. Losses at the gene ends were 6 bases for V and 2 bases for J; bases not matched to a gene: 5. The CDR3 DNA sequence: TGTGCCAGCAGAACCGGGACAGGGCCCTACGAGCAGTACTTC. Amino acids: CASRTGTGPYEQYF.

The chain couples TRBV2 to TRBJ1-5, with D possibly being TRBD1 (6 bases). This CDR3 contains 14 residues. Germline V lookup: CDR1 SNHLY, CDR2 FYNNEI. Trimming stripped 10 bases from V and 6 bases from J, with 19 bases between. The DNA of the CDR3 is TGTGCCACCTCAAGACAGGCGCGGAGTCAGCCCCAGCATTTT. It codes for CATSRQARSQPQHF.

As concerns this clone: Other nucleotide sequences in the sample specify the same CDR3. CDR3 in amino acids: CASSLYGYGYTF. CDR3 DNA sequence: TGTGCCAGCAGCTTGTATGGGTATGGCTACACCTTC. This sequence joins TRBV5-6 and TRBJ1-2, with D unresolved. CDR1 is SGHDT and CDR2 is YYEEEE in the germline V gene. V lost 1 base to trimming and J lost 5 bases, with 6 bases between them. The CDR3 extends over 12 amino acids.

The genes are TRBV12-5 and TRBJ2-7, with TRBD1 matching over 7 bases. This CDR3 is 14 amino acids long. Germline V lookup: CDR1 LGHNT, CDR2 FRNRAP. Trimming at V came to 1 base and at J to 6 bases, leaving 6 bases not matched to a gene. DNA for the CDR3: TGTGCTAGTGGTTTGGACTACAGGGGTCCCGAGCAGTACTTC. Its protein is CASGLDYRGPEQYF.

The rearrangement uses TRBV3-1 (or the pseudogene TRBV3-2) and TRBJ1-6; D unclear. Germline lookup yields CDR1 LGHDT and CDR2 YNNKEL (reference sequence). Trimming took off 1 base at V and 9 bases at J, with 19 bases between the two ends. The length of the CDR3 is 17 residues. The CDR3 sequence: CASSQVSFFSEVSPLHF. The CDR3 nucleotides are TGTGCCAGCAGCCAAGTGTCTTTCTTTTCAGAAGTTTCACCCCTCCACTTT.

The J gene is TRBJ1-2, the V gene TRBV29-1; possibly TRBD1 for D (5 bases). CDR1 SQVTM and CDR2 ANQGSEA come from the germline V gene. The length of the CDR3 is 12 residues. V dropped 5 bases and J dropped 3 bases, with 10 bases sitting between them. CDR3 sequence reads: CSVSRGDYGYTF. Written as DNA, the CDR3 is TGCAGCGTTTCCCGGGGGGACTATGGCTACACCTTC. Filled out from reference TRBV29-1 and TRBJ1-2, the complete variable domain reads SAVISQKPSRDICQRGTSLTIQCQVDSQVTMMFWYRQQPGQSLTLIATANQGSEATYESGFVIDKFPISRPNLTFSTLTVSNMSPEDSSIYLCSVSRGDYGYTFGSGTRLTVV.

DNA for the CDR3: TGTGCCAGCAGCGGACTAGCGGGAGCCACAGATACGCAGTATTTT. This sequence encodes CASSGLAGATDTQYF. The chain carries TRBV6-5 and TRBJ2-3; 13 bases line up with TRBD2. V gave up 6 bases and J gave up 2 bases; unmatched junction bases: 2. The CDR3 runs to 15 residues. Germline loops: CDR1 MNHEY, CDR2 SVGAGI.

The chain uses TRBV3-1 (or the pseudogene TRBV3-2) and TRBJ1-2, with TRBD1 matching over 8 bases. The CDR3 length is 16 residues. V was pared by 3 bases and J by 2 bases, with 8 bases of the junction left unmatched. Germline lookup yields CDR1 LGHDT and CDR2 YNNKEL (reference sequence). CDR3 residues: CASSQAGQGRNYGYTF. The CDR3 region has the DNA TGTGCCAGCAGCCAGGCCGGACAGGGTAGGAACTATGGCTACACCTTC.

V and J are TRBV7-8 and TRBJ1-6; D ambiguous. The CDR3 covers 17 residues. The germline V and J ends were trimmed by 5 bases and 0 bases, with 14 bases remaining between them. Germline CDR1 SGHVS, CDR2 FQNEAQ. CDR3 bases: TGTGCCAGCAGCGCAAGACGGATCAGCTCCTATAATTCACCCCTCCACTTT. Translated: CASSARRISSYNSPLHF.

The chain joins TRBV7-9 to TRBJ2-7, with no clear D. The CDR3 has 15 residues. V was clipped by 1 base and J by 0 bases, with 10 bases between them. CDR1 SEHNR and CDR2 FQNEAQ come from the germline V gene (reference sequence). The DNA of the CDR3 is TGTGCCAGCAGCTTAGGGGCGGCAGTCTCCTACGAGCAGTACTTC. Residues: CASSLGAAVSYEQYF.

This clone was observed a single time. This chain connects TRBV2 to TRBJ1-1, with TRBD1 matching 7 bases. Germline CDR1 is SNHLY and CDR2 is FYNNEI. This CDR3 has 15 residues. J lost 1 base, V lost 3 bases, and 5 bases had no gene match. CDR3 loop: CASSEETGTNTEAFF. The CDR3 region has the DNA TGTGCCAGCAGTGAGGAGACAGGGACGAACACTGAAGCTTTCTTT. Drawing the rest from reference TRBV2 and TRBJ1-1, the complete variable domain is EPEVTQTPSHQVTQMGQEVILRCVPISNHLYFYWYRQILGQKVEFLVSFYNNEISEKSEIFDDQFSVERPDGSNFTLKIRSTKLEDSAMYFCASSEETGTNTEAFFGQGTRLTVV.

The chain uses TRBV7-9 and TRBJ2-1; D may be TRBD1 (5 bases). CDR3 length equals 16 residues. Per the germline V gene, CDR1 is SEHNR and CDR2 is FQNEAQ (reference sequence). The ends were cut back, 1 base at V and 0 bases at J, with 10 bases in the middle. CDR3 nucleotides: TGTGCCAGCAGCTTAGAGGGGCAGAGCTCCTACAATGAGCAGTTCTTC. Translation gives CASSLEGQSSYNEQFF.

The sample holds one count of this clone. J is TRBJ1-1 and V is TRBV3-1 (or the pseudogene TRBV3-2), with D perhaps TRBD1 (6 bases). The V gene's germline CDR1 is LGHDT and CDR2 YNNKEL (reference sequence). There are 17 residues in the CDR3. Deletions cut 0 bases from V and 1 base from J, with 15 bases between. As DNA, the CDR3 is TGTGCCAGCAGCCAAGATCGGGGGGCAGGAGGGAACACTGAAGCTTTCTTT. Amino acids: CASSQDRGAGGNTEAFF.

The J gene is TRBJ2-1, the V gene TRBV6-4; D may be TRBD1 or TRBD2 (5 bases each). Germline V gene data show CDR1 as MRHNA and CDR2 as SNTAGT. V was shortened by 6 bases and J by 0 bases, with 12 bases between the two germline ends. CDR3 length: 15 amino acids. In nucleotides, the CDR3 is TGTGCCAGCAGCCCTTTGAGGGGCTCCTACAATGAGCAGTTCTTC. Translated: CASSPLRGSYNEQFF.

V and J are TRBV10-3 and TRBJ1-3, with a weak D call TRBD1 (5 bases). The CDR3 consists of 16 residues. Trimming removed 6 bases at V and 1 base at J, with 16 bases between. Germline CDR1 and CDR2: ENHRY and SYGVKD. CDR3 in amino acids: CAISTGPAASGNTIYF. CDR3 bases: TGTGCCATCAGCACAGGCCCTGCGGCATCTGGAAACACCATATATTTT.

The chain joins TRBV12-3 or TRBV12-4 to TRBJ2-7; perhaps TRBD2 as D (6 bases). V lost 6 bases and J lost 4, with 13 bases in between. The CDR3 extends over 13 amino acids. The CDR3 DNA reads TGTGCCAGCAGGACGCGGGACGGATACGAGCAGTACTTC. This translates into CASRTRDGYEQYF.